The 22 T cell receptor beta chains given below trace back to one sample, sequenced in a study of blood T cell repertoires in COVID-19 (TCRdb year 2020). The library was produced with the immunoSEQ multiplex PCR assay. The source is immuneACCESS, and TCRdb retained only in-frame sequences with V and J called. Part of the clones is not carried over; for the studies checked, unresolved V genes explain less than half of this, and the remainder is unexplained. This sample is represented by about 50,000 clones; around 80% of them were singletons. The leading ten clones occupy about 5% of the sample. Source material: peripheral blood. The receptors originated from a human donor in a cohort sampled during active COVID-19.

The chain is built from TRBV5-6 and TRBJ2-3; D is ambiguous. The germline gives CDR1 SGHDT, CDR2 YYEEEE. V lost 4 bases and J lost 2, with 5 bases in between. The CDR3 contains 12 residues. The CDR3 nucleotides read TGTGCCAGCAGCCCTAACACAGATACGCAGTATTTT. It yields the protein CASSPNTDTQYF. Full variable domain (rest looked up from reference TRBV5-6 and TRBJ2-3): DAGVTQSPTHLIKTRGQQVTLRCSPKSGHDTVSWYQQALGQGPQFIFQYYEEEERQRGNFPDRFSGHQFPNYSSELNVNALLLGDSALYLCASSPNTDTQYFGPGTRLTVL.

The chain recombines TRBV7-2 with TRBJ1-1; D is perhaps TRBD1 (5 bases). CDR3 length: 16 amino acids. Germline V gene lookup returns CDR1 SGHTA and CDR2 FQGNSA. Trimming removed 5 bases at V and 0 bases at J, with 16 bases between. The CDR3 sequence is CASSITGTTMNTEAFF. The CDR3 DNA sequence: TGTGCCAGCAGCATTACAGGTACCACCATGAACACTGAAGCTTTCTTT.

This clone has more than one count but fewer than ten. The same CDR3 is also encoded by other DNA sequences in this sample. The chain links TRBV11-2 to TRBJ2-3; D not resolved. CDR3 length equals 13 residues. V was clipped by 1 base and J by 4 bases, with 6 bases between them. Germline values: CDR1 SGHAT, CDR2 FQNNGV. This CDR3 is CASSLAGPDTQYF. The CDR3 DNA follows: TGTGCCAGCAGCTTAGCTGGGCCAGATACGCAGTATTTT.

CDR3 coding DNA: TGCGCCAGCAGCTCCACTGGACAGGGTCAAGCCAAAAACATTCAGTACTTC. This codes for CASSSTGQGQAKNIQYF. The chain has TRBV5-1 and TRBJ2-4, with 8 nucleotides matching TRBD1. Per germline, CDR1 SGHRS and CDR2 YFSETQ. This CDR3 is built from 17 residues. V shed 3 bases and J 0 bases; nucleotides not matched to a gene: 8.

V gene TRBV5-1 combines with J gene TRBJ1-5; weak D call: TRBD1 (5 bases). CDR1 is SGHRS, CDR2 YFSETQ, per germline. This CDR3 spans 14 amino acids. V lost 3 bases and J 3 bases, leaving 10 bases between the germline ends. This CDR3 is CASSYGGNNQPQHF. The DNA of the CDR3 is TGCGCCAGCAGCTACGGGGGTAACAATCAGCCCCAGCATTTT.

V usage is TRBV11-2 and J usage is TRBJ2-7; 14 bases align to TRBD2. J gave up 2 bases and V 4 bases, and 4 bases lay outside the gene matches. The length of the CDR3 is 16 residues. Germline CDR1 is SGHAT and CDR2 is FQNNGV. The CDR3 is CASSWTSGGRAYEQYF. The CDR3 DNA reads TGTGCCAGCAGCTGGACTAGCGGGGGGCGGGCCTACGAGCAGTACTTC. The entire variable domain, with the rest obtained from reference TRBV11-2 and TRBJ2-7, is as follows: EAGVAQSPRYKIIEKRQSVAFWCNPISGHATLYWYQQILGQGPKLLIQFQNNGVVDDSQLPKDRFSAERLKGVDSTLKIQPAKLEDSAVYLCASSWTSGGRAYEQYFGPGTRLTVT.

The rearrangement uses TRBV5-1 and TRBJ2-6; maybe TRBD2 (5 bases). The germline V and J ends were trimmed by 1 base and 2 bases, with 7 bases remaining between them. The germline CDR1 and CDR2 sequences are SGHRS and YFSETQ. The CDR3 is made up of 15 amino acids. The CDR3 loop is CASSLSGTGANVLTF. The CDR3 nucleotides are TGCGCCAGCAGCTTGTCGGGGACTGGGGCCAACGTCCTGACTTTC. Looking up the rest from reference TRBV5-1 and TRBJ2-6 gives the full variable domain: KAGVTQTPRYLIKTRGQQVTLSCSPISGHRSVSWYQQTPGQGLQFLFEYFSETQRNKGNFPGRFSGRQFSNSRSEMNVSTLELGDSALYLCASSLSGTGANVLTFGAGSRLTVL.

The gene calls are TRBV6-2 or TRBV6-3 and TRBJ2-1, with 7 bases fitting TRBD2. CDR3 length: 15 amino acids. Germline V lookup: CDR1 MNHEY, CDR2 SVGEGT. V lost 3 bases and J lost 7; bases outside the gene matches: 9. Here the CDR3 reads CASSYPAGVLNEQFF. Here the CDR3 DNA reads TGTGCCAGCAGTTATCCGGCGGGGGTACTGAATGAGCAGTTCTTC.

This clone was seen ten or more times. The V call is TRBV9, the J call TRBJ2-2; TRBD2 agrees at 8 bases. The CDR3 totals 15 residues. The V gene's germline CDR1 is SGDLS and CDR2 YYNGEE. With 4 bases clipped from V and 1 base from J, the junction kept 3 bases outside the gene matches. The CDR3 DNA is TGTGCCAGCAGCATCAGCGGGGGGAACACCGGGGAGCTGTTTTTT. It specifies CASSISGGNTGELFF.

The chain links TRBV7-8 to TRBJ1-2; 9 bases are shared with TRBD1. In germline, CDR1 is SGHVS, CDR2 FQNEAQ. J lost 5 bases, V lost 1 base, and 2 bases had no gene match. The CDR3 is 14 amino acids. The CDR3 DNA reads TGTGCCAGCAGCTTAGACAGGGGGCCTTATGGCTACACCTTC. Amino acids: CASSLDRGPYGYTF.

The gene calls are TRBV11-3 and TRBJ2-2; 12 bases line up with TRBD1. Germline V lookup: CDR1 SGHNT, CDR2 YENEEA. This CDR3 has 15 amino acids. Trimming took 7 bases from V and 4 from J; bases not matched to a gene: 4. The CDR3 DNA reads TGTGCCAGCAAAATGGGACAGGGGGCCACCGGGGAGCTGTTTTTT. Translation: CASKMGQGATGELFF.

The CDR3 loop reads CASSLSGLVGMGELFF. Here the CDR3 DNA reads TGTGCCAGCAGCCTGTCCGGACTAGTGGGGATGGGGGAGCTGTTTTTT. This chain connects TRBV3-1 (or the pseudogene TRBV3-2) to TRBJ2-2, with 7 bases lining up with TRBD2. The CDR3 runs 16 residues. Germline V gene lookup returns CDR1 LGHDT and CDR2 YNNKEL (reference sequence). J lost 8 bases, V lost 4 bases, and 13 bases had no gene match.

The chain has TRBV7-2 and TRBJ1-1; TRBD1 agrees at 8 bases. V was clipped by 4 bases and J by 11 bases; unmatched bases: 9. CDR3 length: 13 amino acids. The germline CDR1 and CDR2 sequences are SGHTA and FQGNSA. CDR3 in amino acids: CASSSLTGAVAFF. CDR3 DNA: TGTGCCAGCAGCTCCCTGACAGGGGCCGTTGCTTTCTTT.

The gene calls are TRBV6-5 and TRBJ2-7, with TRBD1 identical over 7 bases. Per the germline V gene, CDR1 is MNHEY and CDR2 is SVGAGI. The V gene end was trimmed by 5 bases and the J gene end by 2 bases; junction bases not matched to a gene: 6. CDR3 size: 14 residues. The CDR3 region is CASSPDRPTYEQYF. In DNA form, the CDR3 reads TGTGCCAGCAGTCCGGACAGGCCGACCTACGAGCAGTACTTC.

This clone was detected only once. The DNA of the CDR3 is TGTGCCAGCAGTTACGCAGGCCTCCCAAATGAAAAACTGTTTTTT. Its translation: CASSYAGLPNEKLFF. This sequence joins TRBV6-5 and TRBJ1-4, with D uncertain. The CDR3 is 15 amino acids. Germline CDR1 is MNHEY and CDR2 is SVGAGI. V lost 2 bases and J 5 bases, leaving 12 bases between the germline ends.

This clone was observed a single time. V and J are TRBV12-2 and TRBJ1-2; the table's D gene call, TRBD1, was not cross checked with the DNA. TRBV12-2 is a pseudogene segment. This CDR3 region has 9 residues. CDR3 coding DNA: TGTGACACAGTGGGTGGCTACACCTTC. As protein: CDTVGGYTF.

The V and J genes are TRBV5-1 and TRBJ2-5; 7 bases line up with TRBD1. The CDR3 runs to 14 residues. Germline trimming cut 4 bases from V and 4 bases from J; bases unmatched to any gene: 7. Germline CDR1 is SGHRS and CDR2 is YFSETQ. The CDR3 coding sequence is TGCGCCAGCAGCCAGATAACAGGGGTAGAGACCCAGTACTTC. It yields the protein CASSQITGVETQYF. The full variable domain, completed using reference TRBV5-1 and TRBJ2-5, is KAGVTQTPRYLIKTRGQQVTLSCSPISGHRSVSWYQQTPGQGLQFLFEYFSETQRNKGNFPGRFSGRQFSNSRSEMNVSTLELGDSALYLCASSQITGVETQYFGPGTRLLVL.

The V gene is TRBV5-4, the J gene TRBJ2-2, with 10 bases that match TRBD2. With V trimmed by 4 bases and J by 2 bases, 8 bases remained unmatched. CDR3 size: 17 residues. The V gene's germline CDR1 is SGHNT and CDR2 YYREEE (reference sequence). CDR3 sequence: CASSPQIAGGNTGELFF. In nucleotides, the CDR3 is TGTGCCAGCAGCCCGCAGATAGCGGGGGGTAACACCGGGGAGCTGTTTTTT.

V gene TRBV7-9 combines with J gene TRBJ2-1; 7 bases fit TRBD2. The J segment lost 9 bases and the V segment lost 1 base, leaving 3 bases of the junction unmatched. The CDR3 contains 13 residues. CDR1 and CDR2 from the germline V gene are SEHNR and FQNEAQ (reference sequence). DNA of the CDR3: TGTGCCAGCAGCTTAGTGGGGGGGAGTGAGCAGTTCTTC. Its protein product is CASSLVGGSEQFF.

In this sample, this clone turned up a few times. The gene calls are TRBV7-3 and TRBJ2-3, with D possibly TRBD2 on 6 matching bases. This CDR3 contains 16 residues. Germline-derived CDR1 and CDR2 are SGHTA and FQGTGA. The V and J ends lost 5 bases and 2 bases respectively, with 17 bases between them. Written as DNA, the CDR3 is TGTGCCAGCAGCCCCCACGGCGGGGACTCCACAGATACGCAGTATTTT. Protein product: CASSPHGGDSTDTQYF.

CDR3 loop: CASSEAPRGELFF. The CDR3 coding sequence is TGTGCCAGCAGTGAAGCGCCCCGGGGGGAGCTGTTTTTT. This chain connects TRBV6-1 to TRBJ2-2, with no clear D. Trimming took 0 bases from V and 8 from J, leaving 7 bases between them. Germline values: CDR1 MNHNS, CDR2 SASEGT. The CDR3 totals 13 residues.

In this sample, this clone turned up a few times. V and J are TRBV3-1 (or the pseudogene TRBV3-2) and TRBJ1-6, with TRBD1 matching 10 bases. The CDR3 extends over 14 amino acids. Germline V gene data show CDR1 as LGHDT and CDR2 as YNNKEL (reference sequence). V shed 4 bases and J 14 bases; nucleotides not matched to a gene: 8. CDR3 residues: CASSPRDRGLALHF. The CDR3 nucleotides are TGTGCCAGCAGCCCCCGGGACAGGGGCCTTGCCCTCCACTTT.